These 24 T cell receptor beta chains came from one sample sequenced in a study of T cell responses to AZD1222 COVID-19 vaccine. Produced via immunoSEQ multiplex PCR; TCRdb's table is partial and in-frame only. The table includes around 80,000 clones, 80% to 90% detected once. Specimen: peripheral blood, collected 28 days after the second AZD1222 dose. These receptors originate from an adult who received the AZD1222 COVID-19 vaccine.

This rearrangement joins TRBV28 to TRBJ2-5; no definite D call. This CDR3 spans 13 amino acids. Trimming removed 3 bases from V and 1 base from J, with 6 bases in between. CDR1 is MDHEN, CDR2 SYDVKM, per germline. The CDR3 DNA follows: TGTGCCAGCAGTTTCTTTAGCCAAGAGACCCAGTACTTC. It codes for CASSFFSQETQYF.

The gene calls are TRBV14 and TRBJ2-1, with unresolved D. Germline CDR1 is SGHDN and CDR2 is FVKESK. The CDR3 totals 13 residues. V was shortened by 2 bases and J by 2 bases, with 4 bases between the two germline ends. As DNA, the CDR3 is TGTGCCAGCAGCCAACAGACCTACAATGAGCAGTTCTTC. It yields the protein CASSQQTYNEQFF.

J is TRBJ1-3 and V is TRBV7-9; D call uncertain. The V end was cut by 1 base, the J end by 7 bases, with 11 bases between. Germline assignment: CDR1 SEHNR and CDR2 FQNEAQ (reference sequence). This CDR3 comprises 14 residues. DNA for the CDR3: TGTGCCAGCAGCTTAGATGGGCCCCCCAACACCATATATTTT. This translates into CASSLDGPPNTIYF.

The count of this clone is one. The chain links TRBV28 to TRBJ2-7; no reliable D call. The V end was cut by 4 bases, the J end by 1 base, with 11 bases between. CDR3 length equals 14 residues. Germline CDR1 and CDR2: MDHEN and SYDVKM. Written as DNA, the CDR3 is TGTGCCAGCAGTTCGATAGACCGATCCTACGAGCAGTACTTC. It yields the protein CASSSIDRSYEQYF.

The chain couples TRBV2 to TRBJ2-3; 9 nucleotides match TRBD2. The CDR3 is 16 amino acids. Germline assignment: CDR1 SNHLY and CDR2 FYNNEI. V shed 1 base and J 4 bases; nucleotides not matched to a gene: 6. CDR3 nucleotides: TGTGCCAGCAGTGAAGTTAGGCGGGGGGGCGCAGATACGCAGTATTTT. Translated, it gives CASSEVRRGGADTQYF.

J is TRBJ2-1 and V is TRBV10-2; D call uncertain. In germline, CDR1 is WSHSY, CDR2 SAAADI. The CDR3 loop spans 12 amino acids. V shed 3 bases and J shed 8 bases, with 8 bases lying between them. The CDR3 DNA is TGCGCCAGCAGTGATCCGGTGGATGAGCAGTTCTTC. Translated, it gives CASSDPVDEQFF.

This clone occurred once. The chain joins TRBV5-4 to TRBJ2-7; D is unresolved. Trimming took off 4 bases at V and 2 bases at J, with 16 bases between the two ends. The germline V gene has CDR1 SGHNT and CDR2 YYREEE (reference sequence). The CDR3 totals 15 residues. The CDR3 DNA reads TGTGCCAGCAGCGCGACGGCCGCCCAGACCTACGAGCAGTACTTC. Translating gives CASSATAAQTYEQYF.

The chain recombines TRBV19 with TRBJ2-3; D call uncertain. This CDR3 has 12 amino acids. Germline CDR1 reads LNHDA; CDR2 reads SQIVND (reference sequence). Trimming left V 3 bases short and J 3 bases short, with 4 bases between. CDR3 residues: CASSIWTDTQYF. As DNA, the CDR3 is TGTGCCAGTAGTATTTGGACAGATACGCAGTATTTT. The variable domain in full, completed from reference TRBV19 and TRBJ2-3, reads DGGITQSPKYLFRKEGQNVTLSCEQNLNHDAMYWYRQDPGQGLRLIYYSQIVNDFQKGDIAEGYSVSREKKESFPLTVTSAQKNPTAFYLCASSIWTDTQYFGPGTRLTVL.

The chain employs TRBV9 and TRBJ2-7; D unresolved. V lost 0 bases and J 3 bases, leaving 10 bases between the germline ends. The germline CDR1 and CDR2 sequences are SGDLS and YYNGEE. The CDR3 loop spans 14 amino acids. CDR3 sequence (DNA): TGTGCCAGCAGCGTAGGAGATACTCGCTACGAGCAGTACTTC. Translation: CASSVGDTRYEQYF. The complete variable domain, with remaining parts taken from reference TRBV9 and TRBJ2-7, reads DSGVTQTPKHLITATGQRVTLRCSPRSGDLSVYWYQQSLDQGLQFLIQYYNGEERAKGNILERFSAQQFPDLHSELNLSSLELGDSALYFCASSVGDTRYEQYFGPGTRLTVT.

CDR3 residues: CASSLGETGTYEQYF. The CDR3 DNA follows: TGTGCCAGCAGTTTAGGCGAGACAGGGACCTACGAGCAGTACTTC. The chain is built from TRBV28 and TRBJ2-7, with TRBD1 identical over 7 bases. Germline V gene data show CDR1 as MDHEN and CDR2 as SYDVKM. V gave up 2 bases and J gave up 2 bases; unmatched junction bases: 6. The CDR3 has 15 amino acids.

The chain combines TRBV9 with TRBJ2-1; TRBD2 agrees at 8 bases. The germline gives CDR1 SGDLS, CDR2 YYNGEE. The CDR3 loop spans 16 amino acids. The V and J ends lost 3 bases and 3 bases, in that order; junction bases with no gene match: 8. CDR3 DNA sequence: TGTGCCAGCAGCGAACGATCTAGCGGGCTCTACAATGAGCAGTTCTTC. It codes for CASSERSSGLYNEQFF.

V gene TRBV28 combines with J gene TRBJ2-7, with D perhaps TRBD1 (5 bases). CDR3 length: 14 amino acids. CDR1 and CDR2 from the germline V gene are MDHEN and SYDVKM. Trimming removed 6 bases at V and 1 base at J, with 13 bases between. The CDR3 nucleotides are TGTGCCAGCAGGGAATGGACATCATCCTACGAGCAGTACTTC. This encodes CASREWTSSYEQYF.

The chain combines TRBV6-5 with TRBJ1-3; D not resolved. The length of the CDR3 is 13 residues. The V end was cut by 1 base, the J end by 4 bases, with 5 bases between. Per the germline V gene, CDR1 is MNHEY and CDR2 is SVGAGI. The CDR3 is CASSYWQGNTIYF. CDR3 sequence (DNA): TGTGCCAGCAGTTACTGGCAGGGAAACACCATATATTTT.

The chain employs TRBV7-9 and TRBJ2-3, with no clear D. CDR3 size: 14 residues. The germline V gene has CDR1 SEHNR and CDR2 FQNEAQ (reference sequence). The V gene lost 5 bases and the J gene lost 0 bases, with 9 bases spanning the gap. This chain's CDR3 is CASSRRVSTDTQYF. For the CDR3, the DNA is TGTGCCAGCAGCCGTAGGGTGAGCACAGATACGCAGTATTTT.

This clone came up once. The chain uses TRBV5-1 and TRBJ1-2, with TRBD1 as a possible D gene (6 bases). Germline CDR1 reads SGHRS; CDR2 reads YFSETQ. V gave up 0 bases and J gave up 1 base, with 10 bases separating them. The CDR3 totals 15 residues. The CDR3 reads CASSLDGQNNYGYTF. DNA for the CDR3: TGCGCCAGCAGCTTGGACGGACAGAATAACTATGGCTACACCTTC. The entire variable domain, with the rest obtained from reference TRBV5-1 and TRBJ1-2, is as follows: KAGVTQTPRYLIKTRGQQVTLSCSPISGHRSVSWYQQTPGQGLQFLFEYFSETQRNKGNFPGRFSGRQFSNSRSEMNVSTLELGDSALYLCASSLDGQNNYGYTFGSGTRLTVV.

This sequence joins TRBV9 and TRBJ1-1; the match to TRBD1 covers 9 bases. The CDR3 is made up of 12 amino acids. Germline CDR1 reads SGDLS; CDR2 reads YYNGEE. The J segment lost 8 bases and the V segment lost 3 bases, leaving 2 bases of the junction unmatched. CDR3 sequence (DNA): TGTGCCAGCAGCGCGACAGGGGGGGAAGCTTTCTTT. Protein product: CASSATGGEAFF.

V usage is TRBV5-4 and J usage is TRBJ1-4; a possible D gene is TRBD1 (6 bases). The germline CDR1 and CDR2 sequences are SGHNT and YYREEE (reference sequence). The CDR3 runs 15 residues. V was pared by 4 bases and J by 3 bases, with 13 bases between. CDR3 amino acids: CASSGQRGANEKLFF. DNA of the CDR3: TGTGCCAGCAGCGGTCAAAGGGGGGCTAATGAAAAACTGTTTTTT.

Comments on this clone: This sample includes further DNA sequences coding for the same CDR3. The rearrangement joins TRBV28 to TRBJ1-1; D possibly corresponds to TRBD1 (6 bases). The germline CDR1 and CDR2 sequences are MDHEN and SYDVKM. With 5 bases removed from V and 4 bases from J, the gap between germline ends came to 11 bases. This CDR3 has 13 amino acids. The CDR3 nucleotides read TGTGCCAGCAGTCGGCCAGGGGCCACTGAAGCTTTCTTT. Translated: CASSRPGATEAFF.

V is TRBV2 and J is TRBJ2-5, with TRBD1 matching 11 bases. Trimming at V came to 6 bases and at J to 5 bases, leaving 8 bases not matched to a gene. The CDR3 has 15 residues. Germline CDR1 and CDR2: SNHLY and FYNNEI. Written as DNA, the CDR3 is TGTGCCAGCAGGACCGGGACAGGGGGTACGGAGACCCAGTACTTC. Its translation is CASRTGTGGTETQYF.

The CDR3 region is CSVLGTGAYEQYF. DNA for the CDR3: TGCAGCGTTCTCGGGACAGGGGCTTACGAGCAGTACTTC. The J gene is TRBJ2-7, the V gene TRBV29-1, with 10 bases matching TRBD1. The CDR3 has 13 amino acids. The V segment lost 5 bases and the J segment 4 bases; nucleotides outside the gene matches: 5. The V gene's germline CDR1 is SQVTM and CDR2 ANQGSEA.

This chain uses TRBV5-1 with TRBJ1-4; tentative D call: TRBD1 (6 bases). V was trimmed by 0 bases and J by 7 bases, leaving 13 bases between them. Germline V gives CDR1 SGHRS, CDR2 YFSETQ. This CDR3 comprises 15 residues. The CDR3 nucleotides read TGCGCCAGCAGCTTGGGCACAGGGCGGGGTGAAAAACTGTTTTTT. It specifies CASSLGTGRGEKLFF. The complete variable domain, with remaining parts taken from reference TRBV5-1 and TRBJ1-4, reads KAGVTQTPRYLIKTRGQQVTLSCSPISGHRSVSWYQQTPGQGLQFLFEYFSETQRNKGNFPGRFSGRQFSNSRSEMNVSTLELGDSALYLCASSLGTGRGEKLFFGSGTQLSVL.

The genes are TRBV10-3 and TRBJ1-2; 7 bases are a match to TRBD1. This CDR3 has 14 amino acids. V lost 6 bases and J lost 0; bases outside the gene matches: 4. CDR1 ENHRY and CDR2 SYGVKD come from the germline V gene. In nucleotides, the CDR3 is TGTGCCATCAGGGATGGACAGGCTAACTATGGCTACACCTTC. Amino acid sequence: CAIRDGQANYGYTF.

J is TRBJ2-7 and V is TRBV7-2; 9 nucleotides match TRBD2. Germline lookup yields CDR1 SGHTA and CDR2 FQGNSA. This CDR3 has 15 residues. The ends lost 6 bases at V and 3 bases at J; junction bases unmatched: 9. CDR3 sequence: CASRLKYSGGYEQYF. The CDR3 DNA sequence: TGTGCCAGCAGACTCAAGTATAGCGGGGGCTACGAGCAGTACTTC.

This clone was detected only a few times. The V gene is TRBV19, the J gene TRBJ1-6, with D unclear. CDR1 LNHDA and CDR2 SQIVND come from the germline V gene (reference sequence). Trimming stripped 3 bases from V and 6 bases from J, with 3 bases between. The CDR3 consists of 12 residues. Here the CDR3 DNA reads TGTGCCAGTAGTATGGCTAATTCACCCCTCCACTTT. Residues: CASSMANSPLHF.